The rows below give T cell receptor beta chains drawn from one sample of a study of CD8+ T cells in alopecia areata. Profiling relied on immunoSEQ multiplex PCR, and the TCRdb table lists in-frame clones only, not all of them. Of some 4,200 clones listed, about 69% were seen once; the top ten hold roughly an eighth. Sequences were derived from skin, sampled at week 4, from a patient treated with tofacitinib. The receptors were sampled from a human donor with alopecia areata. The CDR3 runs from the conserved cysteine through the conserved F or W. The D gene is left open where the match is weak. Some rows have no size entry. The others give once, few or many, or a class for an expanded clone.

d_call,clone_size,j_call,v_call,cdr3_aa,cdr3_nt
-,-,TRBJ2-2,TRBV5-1,CASSLAGGNTGELFF,TGCGCCAGCAGCTTGGCCGGTGGTAACACCGGGGAGCTGTTTTTT
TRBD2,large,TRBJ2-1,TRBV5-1,CASSLVPSGRGNEQFF,TGCGCCAGCAGCTTGGTTCCTAGCGGGAGGGGGAATGAGCAGTTCTTC
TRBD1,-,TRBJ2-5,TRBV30,CAWRVGQGREDQYF,TGTGCCTGGAGGGTTGGACAGGGCCGCGAGGACCAGTACTTC
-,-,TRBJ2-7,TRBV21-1,CASSSGTTYEQYF,TGTGCCAGCAGCAGCGGGACAACTTACGAGCAGTACTTC
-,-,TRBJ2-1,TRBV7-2,CASSQGGTAYNEQFF,TGTGCCAGCTCCCAGGGCGGGACAGCCTACAATGAGCAGTTCTTC
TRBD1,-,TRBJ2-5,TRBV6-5,CASSPGTAYQETQYF,TGTGCCAGCAGTCCTGGGACAGCCTACCAAGAGACCCAGTACTTC
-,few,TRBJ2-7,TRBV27,CASSPWTATYEQYF,TGTGCCAGCAGTCCTTGGACAGCGACCTACGAGCAGTACTTC
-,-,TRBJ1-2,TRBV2,CASRRTEFNYGYTF,TGTGCCAGCAGGAGGACGGAATTTAACTATGGCTACACCTTC
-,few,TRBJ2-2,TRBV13,CASSGSGRNTGELFF,TGTGCCAGCAGCGGTAGCGGCAGGAACACCGGGGAGCTGTTTTTT
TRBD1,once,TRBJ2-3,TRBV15,CATSTFWTGGHRNTQYF,TGTGCCACCAGCACATTTTGGACAGGGGGACACCGGAATACGCAGTATTTT
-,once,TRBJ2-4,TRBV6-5,CASRSEGGAKNIQYF,TGTGCCAGCAGATCTGAAGGTGGGGCCAAAAACATTCAGTACTTC
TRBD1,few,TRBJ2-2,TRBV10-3,CAIRQGALTGELFF,TGTGCCATCAGACAGGGGGCCCTCACCGGGGAGCTGTTTTTT
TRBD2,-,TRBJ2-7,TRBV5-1,CASSLAGGRVDEQYF,TGCGCCAGCAGCTTGGCGGGAGGAAGAGTAGACGAGCAGTACTTC
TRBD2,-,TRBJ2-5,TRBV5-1,CASSFQGGETQYF,TGCGCCAGCAGCTTTCAGGGAGGGGAGACCCAGTACTTC
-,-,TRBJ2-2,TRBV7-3,CASSQRRGTGELFF,TGTGCCAGCAGCCAAAGGCGGGGCACCGGGGAGCTGTTTTTT
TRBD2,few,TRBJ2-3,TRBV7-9,CASSLDITGGPADTQYF,TGTGCCAGCAGCTTAGATATTACGGGAGGGCCAGCAGATACGCAGTATTTT
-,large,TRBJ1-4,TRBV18,CASSPDRGEKLFF,TGTGCCAGCTCACCCGACCGGGGTGAAAAACTGTTTTTT
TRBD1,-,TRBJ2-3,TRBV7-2,CASSRQGTDTQYF,TGTGCCAGCAGCCGACAGGGTACAGATACGCAGTATTTT
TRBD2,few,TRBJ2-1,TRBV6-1,CASSEYTSGGNEQFF,TGTGCCAGCAGTGAGTATACTAGCGGGGGAAATGAGCAGTTCTTC
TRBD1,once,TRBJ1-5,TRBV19,CASSSSNRGDQPQHF,TGTGCCAGTAGTAGCTCAAACAGGGGAGATCAGCCCCAGCATTTT
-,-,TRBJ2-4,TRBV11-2,CASSLGQGLAKNIQYF,TGTGCCAGCAGCTTAGGGCAAGGGTTGGCCAAAAACATTCAGTACTTC
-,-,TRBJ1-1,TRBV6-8,CASSYSATANTEAFF,TGTGCCAGCAGTTACTCAGCGACAGCCAACACTGAAGCTTTCTTT
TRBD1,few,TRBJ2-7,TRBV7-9,CASSWTGYSYEQYF,TGTGCCAGCAGCTGGACAGGGTACTCCTACGAGCAGTACTTC
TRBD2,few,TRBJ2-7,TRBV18,CASSPNLSGSGNEQYF,TGTGCCAGCTCACCAAACCTTAGCGGGAGTGGCAACGAGCAGTACTTC
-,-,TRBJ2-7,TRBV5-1,CASSLLPYEQYF,TGCGCCAGCAGCTTGCTACCCTACGAGCAGTACTTC
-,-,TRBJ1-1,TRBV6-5,CASSYIGGGRAEAFF,TGTGCCAGCAGTTACATCGGGGGCGGTAGGGCTGAAGCTTTCTTT
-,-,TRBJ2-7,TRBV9,CASSATGNEQYF,TGTGCCAGCAGCGCAACAGGGAACGAGCAGTACTTC